These T cell receptor beta chains were read from a single sample in a study of T-cell reconstitution after alpha-beta-depleted transplantation in children. A single record per CDR3 protein comes from TCRdb applying MiXCR to the PCR reads. Among around 960,000 distinct CDR3 sequences listed, under 30% were seen once. Here the sequenced sample was PBMCs, mostly from graft donor cells, taken 360 days after TCRalphabeta/CD19-depleted stem cell transplant. Receptors were obtained from a boy less than two years old who had a stem cell transplant for SCID, so the T cells may come from the graft donor. The CDR3 runs from the conserved cysteine through the conserved F or W. The order of the fields is D gene, J gene, V gene, clone size, CDR3 protein, CDR3 DNA. The D gene is left open where the match is weak. Some rows have no size entry. The others give once, few or many, or a class for an expanded clone.

D: TRBD1; J: TRBJ1-4; V: TRBV6-1; size: .; CDR3: CASSKGDRSNEKLFF; DNA: TGTGCCAGCAGTAAGGGGGACAGGTCGAATGAAAAACTGTTTTTT
D: TRBD2; J: TRBJ2-6; V: TRBV20-1; size: .; CDR3: CSARPCPCSGEDSGANVLTF; DNA: TGCAGTGCTAGACCCTGCCCGTGTAGCGGGGAGGACTCTGGGGCCAACGTCCTGACTTTC
D: TRBD1; J: TRBJ2-2; V: TRBV9; size: .; CDR3: CASSPTPGTANTGELFF; DNA: TGTGCCAGCAGCCCTACCCCCGGGACAGCGAACACCGGGGAGCTGTTTTTT
D: TRBD2; J: TRBJ2-5; V: TRBV11-2; size: .; CDR3: CASSPFTGGETQYF; DNA: TGTGCCAGCAGTCCCTTTACGGGGGGGGAGACCCAGTACTTC
D: TRBD1; J: TRBJ2-1; V: TRBV5-1; size: .; CDR3: CASSLAFVTGVGDNEQFF; DNA: TGCGCCAGCAGCTTGGCCTTCGTGACAGGGGTTGGAGACAACGAGCAGTTCTTC
D: .; J: TRBJ1-1; V: TRBV5-1; size: few; CDR3: CASSSKTGSTSAFF; DNA: TGCGCCAGCAGCTCAAAAACAGGGTCTACATCGGCTTTCTTT
D: .; J: TRBJ2-1; V: TRBV10-3; size: .; CDR3: CAISGGRYNEQFF; DNA: TGTGCCATCTCGGGGGGCCGATACAATGAGCAGTTCTTC
D: TRBD1; J: TRBJ1-2; V: TRBV20-1; size: .; CDR3: CSAQDRGIYGYTF; DNA: TGCAGTGCGCAGGACAGGGGGATCTATGGCTACACCTTC
D: TRBD1; J: TRBJ2-7; V: TRBV9; size: few; CDR3: CASSAGDRRFYEQYF; DNA: TGTGCCAGCAGCGCAGGGGACAGGCGCTTCTACGAGCAGTACTTC
D: TRBD2; J: TRBJ2-1; V: TRBV5-1; size: few; CDR3: CASSLGGGGVFDEQFF; DNA: TGCGCCAGCAGCTTGGGTGGCGGGGGGGTATTCGATGAGCAGTTCTTC
D: TRBD1; J: TRBJ2-1; V: TRBV20-1; size: .; CDR3: CSARGFPGTGVMGEQFF; DNA: TGCAGTGCTAGAGGCTTCCCGGGGACAGGGGTTATGGGTGAGCAGTTCTTC
D: TRBD2; J: TRBJ2-2; V: TRBV28; size: few; CDR3: CASTGLADTGELFF; DNA: TGTGCCAGCACAGGACTAGCGGACACCGGGGAGCTGTTTTTT
D: .; J: TRBJ2-7; V: TRBV7-2; size: .; CDR3: CASSLEFGQSYEQYF; DNA: TGTGCCAGCAGCTTAGAATTTGGACAGTCCTACGAGCAGTACTTC
D: .; J: TRBJ2-7; V: TRBV27; size: .; CDR3: CASSRADGYEQYF; DNA: TGTGCCAGCAGTCGCGCCGACGGGTACGAGCAGTACTTC
D: TRBD1; J: TRBJ2-5; V: TRBV29-1; size: few; CDR3: CSVEVPDRGVSQYF; DNA: TGCAGCGTTGAAGTCCCCGACAGGGGGGTCTCCCAGTACTTC
D: TRBD2; J: TRBJ2-4; V: TRBV7-2; size: once; CDR3: CASSFRGGLAKNIQYF; DNA: TGTGCCAGCAGCTTTCGCGGGGGGTTAGCCAAAAACATTCAGTACTTC
D: .; J: TRBJ2-3; V: TRBV12-3/TRBV12-4; size: .; CDR3: CASSFGVPYTDTQYF; DNA: TGTGCCAGCAGTTTTGGGGTCCCCTACACAGATACGCAGTATTTT
D: TRBD2; J: TRBJ2-6; V: TRBV29-1; size: .; CDR3: CSVGGGGSGANVLTF; DNA: TGCAGCGTTGGGGGGGGTGGCTCTGGGGCCAACGTCCTGACTTTC
D: TRBD1; J: TRBJ2-3; V: TRBV5-1; size: .; CDR3: CASSIATGGLILTDTQYF; DNA: TGCGCCAGCAGCATAGCGACAGGGGGCTTGATACTCACAGATACGCAGTATTTT
D: TRBD2; J: TRBJ2-2; V: TRBV5-1; size: .; CDR3: CASSLYGWRGKNTGELFF; DNA: TGCGCCAGCAGCTTGTATGGCTGGCGGGGGAAGAACACCGGGGAGCTGTTTTTT
D: TRBD2; J: TRBJ2-1; V: TRBV2; size: .; CDR3: CASKAGGYYNEQFF; DNA: TGTGCCAGCAAAGCGGGGGGCTACTACAATGAGCAGTTCTTC
D: .; J: TRBJ2-1; V: TRBV5-4; size: few; CDR3: CASSTYSGGNEQFF; DNA: TGTGCCAGCAGCACCTACTCCGGGGGCAATGAGCAGTTCTTC
D: TRBD1; J: TRBJ2-2; V: TRBV12-3/TRBV12-4; size: .; CDR3: CASNTGTGNTGELFF; DNA: TGTGCCAGCAATACCGGGACAGGGAACACCGGGGAGCTGTTTTTT
D: .; J: TRBJ2-1; V: TRBV29-1; size: .; CDR3: CSVEGPIYNEQFF; DNA: TGCAGCGTTGAGGGACCGATCTACAATGAGCAGTTCTTC
D: .; J: TRBJ2-3; V: TRBV3-1; size: .; CDR3: CASSQAYLESGSTF; DNA: TGTGCCAGCAGCCAAGCTTACCTCGAGTCGGGGTCGACATTT